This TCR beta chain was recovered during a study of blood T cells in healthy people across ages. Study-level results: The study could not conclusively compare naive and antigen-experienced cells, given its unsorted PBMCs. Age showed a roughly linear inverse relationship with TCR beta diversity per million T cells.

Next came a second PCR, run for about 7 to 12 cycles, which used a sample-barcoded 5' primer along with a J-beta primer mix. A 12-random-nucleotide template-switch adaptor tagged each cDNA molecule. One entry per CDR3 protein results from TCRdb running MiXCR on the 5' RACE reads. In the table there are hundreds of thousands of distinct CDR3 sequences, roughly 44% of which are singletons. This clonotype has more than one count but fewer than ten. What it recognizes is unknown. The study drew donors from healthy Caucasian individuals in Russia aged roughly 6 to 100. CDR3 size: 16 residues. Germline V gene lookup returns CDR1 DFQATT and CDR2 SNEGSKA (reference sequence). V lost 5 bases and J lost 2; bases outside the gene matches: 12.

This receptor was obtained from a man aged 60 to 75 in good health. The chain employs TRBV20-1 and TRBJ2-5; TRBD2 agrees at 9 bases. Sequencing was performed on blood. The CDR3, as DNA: TGCAGTGCTCCAGCTAGCGGGGTGTTTGGACAAGAGACCCAGTACTTC. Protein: CSAPASGVFGQETQYF.